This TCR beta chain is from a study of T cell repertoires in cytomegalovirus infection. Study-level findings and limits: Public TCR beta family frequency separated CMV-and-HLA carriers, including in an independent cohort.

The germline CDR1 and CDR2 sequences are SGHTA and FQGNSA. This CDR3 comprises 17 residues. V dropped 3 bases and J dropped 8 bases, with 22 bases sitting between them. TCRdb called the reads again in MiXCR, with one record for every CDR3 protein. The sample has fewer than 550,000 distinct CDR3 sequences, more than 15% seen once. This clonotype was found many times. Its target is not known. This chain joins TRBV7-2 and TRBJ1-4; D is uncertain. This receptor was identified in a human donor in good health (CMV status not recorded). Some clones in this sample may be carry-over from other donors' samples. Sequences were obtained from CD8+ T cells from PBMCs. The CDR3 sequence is CASSFLITRAGGEKLFF. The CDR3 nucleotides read TGTGCCAGCAGCTTTTTGATTACGAGGGCGGGAGGAGAAAAACTGTTTTTT.